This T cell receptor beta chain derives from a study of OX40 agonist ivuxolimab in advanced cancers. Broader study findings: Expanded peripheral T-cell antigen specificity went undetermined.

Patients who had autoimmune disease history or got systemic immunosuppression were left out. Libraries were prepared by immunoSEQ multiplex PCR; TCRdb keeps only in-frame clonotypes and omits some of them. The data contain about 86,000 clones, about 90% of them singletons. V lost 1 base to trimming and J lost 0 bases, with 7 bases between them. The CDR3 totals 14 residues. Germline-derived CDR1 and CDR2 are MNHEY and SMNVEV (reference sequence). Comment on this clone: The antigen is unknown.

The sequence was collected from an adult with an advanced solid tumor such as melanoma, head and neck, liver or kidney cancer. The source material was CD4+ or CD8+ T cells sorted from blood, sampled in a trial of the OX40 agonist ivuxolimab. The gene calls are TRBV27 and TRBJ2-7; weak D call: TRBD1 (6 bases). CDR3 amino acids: CASSLFRGSYEQYF. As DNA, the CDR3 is TGTGCCAGCAGTTTATTCAGGGGCTCCTACGAGCAGTACTTC.